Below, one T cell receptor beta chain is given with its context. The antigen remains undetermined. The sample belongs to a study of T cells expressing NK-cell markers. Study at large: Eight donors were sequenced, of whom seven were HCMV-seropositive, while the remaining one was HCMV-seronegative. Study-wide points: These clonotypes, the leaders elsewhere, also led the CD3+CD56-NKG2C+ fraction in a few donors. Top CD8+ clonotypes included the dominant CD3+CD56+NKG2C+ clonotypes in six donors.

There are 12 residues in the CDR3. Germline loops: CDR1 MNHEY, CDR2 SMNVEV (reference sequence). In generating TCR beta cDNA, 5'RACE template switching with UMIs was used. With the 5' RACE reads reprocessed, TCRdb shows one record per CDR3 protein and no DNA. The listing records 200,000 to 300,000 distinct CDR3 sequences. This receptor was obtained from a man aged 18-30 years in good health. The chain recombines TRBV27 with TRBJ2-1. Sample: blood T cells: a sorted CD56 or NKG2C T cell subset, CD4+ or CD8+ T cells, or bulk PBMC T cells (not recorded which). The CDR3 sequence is CASTKGPSEQFF.